These 28 T cell receptor beta chains were all obtained from the same sample, sequenced in a study of blood T cell repertoires in COVID-19. Data came from immunoSEQ multiplex PCR; TCRdb stores just in-frame clones and leaves some out. The sample carries tens of thousands of clones, around 87% recorded once. The sequenced sample was peripheral blood. The receptors come from a man between 60 and 75 years old with active COVID-19.

The rearrangement uses TRBV6-4 and TRBJ2-3; D might be TRBD2 (6 bases). The germline V gene has CDR1 MRHNA and CDR2 SNTAGT. The V gene lost 2 bases and the J gene lost 1 base, with 13 bases spanning the gap. CDR3 length equals 16 residues. The CDR3 sequence is CASSDRRALGTDTQYF. As DNA, the CDR3 is TGTGCCAGCAGTGACAGGAGGGCCTTAGGCACAGATACGCAGTATTTT.

The chain recombines TRBV28 with TRBJ2-5; 7 bases are shared with TRBD2. Germline V lookup: CDR1 MDHEN, CDR2 SYDVKM. CDR3 length: 15 residues. The J segment lost 1 base and the V segment lost 4 bases, leaving 6 bases of the junction unmatched. Here the CDR3 DNA reads TGTGCCAGCAGTTCAAGTCCGGGGGGCCAAGAGACCCAGTACTTC. Protein product: CASSSSPGGQETQYF.

V and J are TRBV21-1 and TRBJ1-1; the D call of TRBD1 is as the table states it, not checked on the DNA. TRBV21-1 is listed as a pseudogene. The CDR3 covers 15 residues. CDR3 sequence: CASSSSRGENTEAFF. CDR3 bases: TGTGCCAGCAGCAGCTCCAGGGGAGAGAACACTGAAGCTTTCTTT.

The chain links TRBV7-2 to TRBJ2-3; 8 bases match TRBD2. The germline V gene encodes CDR1 SGHTA and CDR2 FQGNSA. This CDR3 comprises 15 residues. With 2 bases clipped from V and 3 bases from J, the junction kept 4 bases outside the gene matches. For the CDR3, the DNA is TGTGCCAGCAGCTTAATAGGACTAGCAACAGATACGCAGTATTTT. Its protein is CASSLIGLATDTQYF.

This rearrangement joins TRBV6-6 to TRBJ1-2, with unresolved D. Germline-derived CDR1 and CDR2 are MNHNY and SVGAGI (reference sequence). The CDR3 is 15 residues long. Trimming took 0 bases from V and 4 from J, leaving 12 bases between them. CDR3 bases: TGTGCCAGCAGTTACTCCGCAAGTCGAGGCTATGGCTACACCTTC. This codes for CASSYSASRGYGYTF.

V and J are TRBV5-4 and TRBJ1-4; TRBD1 might be the D (5 bases). The CDR3 loop spans 15 amino acids. Germline-derived CDR1 and CDR2 are SGHNT and YYREEE (reference sequence). The V end was cut by 4 bases, the J end by 0 bases, with 10 bases between. CDR3 amino acids: CASSPDSATNEKLFF. The CDR3 DNA reads as TGTGCCAGCAGCCCCGACAGTGCAACTAATGAAAAACTGTTTTTT.

The chain links TRBV3-1 (or the pseudogene TRBV3-2) to TRBJ1-1; D is ambiguous. Trimming stripped 4 bases from V and 3 bases from J, with 12 bases between. This CDR3 has 14 amino acids. Per germline, CDR1 LGHDT and CDR2 YNNKEL (reference sequence). As DNA, the CDR3 is TGTGCCAGCAGCCCTCTTGTCGGTTACACTGAAGCTTTCTTT. The encoded protein is CASSPLVGYTEAFF.

The chain joins TRBV7-2 to TRBJ2-1; no clear D gene. CDR1 SGHTA and CDR2 FQGNSA come from the germline V gene. The CDR3 totals 16 residues. Trimming removed 0 bases at V and 3 bases at J, with 12 bases between. The CDR3 loop is CASSLAAGDFYNEQFF. Here the CDR3 DNA reads TGTGCCAGCAGCTTAGCTGCCGGTGATTTCTACAATGAGCAGTTCTTC.

This sequence joins TRBV4-2 and TRBJ2-2, with D possibly matching TRBD1 (5 bases). The V gene lost 1 base and the J gene lost 3 bases, with 9 bases spanning the gap. Per germline, CDR1 LGHNA and CDR2 YNFKEQ. This CDR3 contains 15 residues. The CDR3 sequence: CASSQGRAHTGELFF. The CDR3 region has the DNA TGTGCCAGCAGCCAAGGCAGGGCCCACACCGGGGAGCTGTTTTTT.

V gene TRBV13 combines with J gene TRBJ2-3, with 11 bases fitting TRBD2. J gave up 0 bases and V 0 bases, and 5 bases lay outside the gene matches. The CDR3 has 18 amino acids. Germline V gives CDR1 PRHDT, CDR2 FYEKMQ (reference sequence). Written as DNA, the CDR3 is TGTGCCAGCAGCTTAGGACTAGCGGGGGTGAGAAGCACAGATACGCAGTATTTT. Protein sequence: CASSLGLAGVRSTDTQYF.

The chain is built from TRBV3-1 (or the pseudogene TRBV3-2) and TRBJ2-2; D not certain. Germline V CDR1 and CDR2: LGHDT, YNNKEL (reference sequence). The length of the CDR3 is 15 residues. The V gene lost 3 bases and the J gene lost 1 base, with 9 bases spanning the gap. This CDR3 reads CASSHLYQNTGELFF. The CDR3 DNA follows: TGTGCCAGCAGCCATCTATACCAGAACACCGGGGAGCTGTTTTTT.

This chain joins TRBV7-3 and TRBJ1-2, with 10 bases lining up with TRBD1. This CDR3 is 15 amino acids long. Germline-derived CDR1 and CDR2 are SGHTA and FQGTGA. Losses at the gene ends were 5 bases for V and 4 bases for J; bases not matched to a gene: 7. The CDR3 sequence: CASSPGQGGIYGYTF. The CDR3 DNA is TGTGCCAGCAGCCCCGGACAGGGGGGGATCTATGGCTACACCTTC.

The gene calls are TRBV5-5 and TRBJ2-1, with D possibly being TRBD2 (6 bases). The germline V gene encodes CDR1 SGHKS and CDR2 YYEKEE (reference sequence). The CDR3 is 14 residues long. Trimming left V 2 bases short and J 7 bases short, with 13 bases between. CDR3 DNA sequence: TGTGCCAGCAGCTTTTCGGGGGTAGATAATGAGCAGTTCTTC. Its protein product is CASSFSGVDNEQFF.

This chain joins TRBV9 and TRBJ1-2; D unclear. Trimming took off 4 bases at V and 6 bases at J, with 22 bases between the two ends. Looked up from germline, CDR1 is SGDLS and CDR2 is YYNGEE. CDR3 length: 16 residues. CDR3 coding DNA: TGTGCCAGCAGCTCGAGACACACCAAGGCTTTGGATGGCTACACCTTC. Encoded protein: CASSSRHTKALDGYTF.

The V and J genes are TRBV7-8 and TRBJ1-2, with D possibly being TRBD1 (6 bases). Germline loops: CDR1 SGHVS, CDR2 FQNEAQ. V was trimmed by 1 base and J by 8 bases, leaving 14 bases between them. CDR3 length: 14 amino acids. The CDR3, as DNA: TGTGCCAGCAGCTTAGTAGGCAGGGGTGACGGCTACACCTTC. It translates to CASSLVGRGDGYTF.

The genes are TRBV25-1 and TRBJ1-2; D not certain. Germline CDR1 reads MGHDK; CDR2 reads SYGVNS. The length of the CDR3 is 12 residues. V was shortened by 7 bases and J by 1 base, with 7 bases between the two germline ends. CDR3 sequence reads: CASTRDNYGYTF. The CDR3 coding sequence is TGTGCCAGCACCCGGGATAACTATGGCTACACCTTC.

This clone was recorded once. The chain employs TRBV2 and TRBJ2-5; TRBD1 matches at 8 bases. CDR3 length equals 15 residues. Germline assignment: CDR1 SNHLY and CDR2 FYNNEI. V lost 6 bases and J lost 4; bases outside the gene matches: 10. The CDR3 spells CASRDRDRKGETQYF. The CDR3, as DNA: TGTGCCAGCAGGGACAGGGACCGAAAGGGAGAGACCCAGTACTTC.

As to this clone: The same CDR3 can be traced to other DNA sequences in this sample. The rearrangement uses TRBV6-5 and TRBJ2-3; D perhaps matches TRBD2 (5 bases). The germline V gene has CDR1 MNHEY and CDR2 SVGAGI. The CDR3 is 13 residues long. V was cut by 7 bases and J by 2 bases, with 10 bases left in between. The CDR3 spells CASKTGDTDTQYF. The CDR3 bases are TGTGCCAGCAAGACCGGGGACACAGATACGCAGTATTTT.

Written as DNA, the CDR3 is TGTGCCAGCGGGGGGGATGAGCAGTTCTTC. Its protein is CASGGDEQFF. V gene TRBV6-5 combines with J gene TRBJ2-1; 7 positions agree with TRBD2. CDR1 is MNHEY and CDR2 is SVGAGI in the germline V gene. The CDR3 loop spans 10 amino acids. V was clipped by 8 bases and J by 8 bases; unmatched bases: 0.

J is TRBJ1-1 and V is TRBV18, with 7 bases matching TRBD1. J was trimmed by 6 bases and V by 3 bases; bases with no gene match: 10. Germline V gene lookup returns CDR1 KGHSH and CDR2 LQKENI. This CDR3 is built from 15 residues. CDR3 DNA sequence: TGTGCCAGCTCACCCTCGACAGGGCGGATTGCTGAAGCTTTCTTT. Its protein product is CASSPSTGRIAEAFF.

This chain connects TRBV6-6 to TRBJ2-3; D might be TRBD1 (5 bases). Germline CDR1 and CDR2: MNHNY and SVGAGI (reference sequence). Trimming removed 6 bases at V and 3 bases at J, with 10 bases between. The CDR3 totals 13 residues. In nucleotides, the CDR3 is TGTGCCAGCAGCGCGGACAAGACAGATACGCAGTATTTT. Its protein is CASSADKTDTQYF.

The rearrangement links TRBV11-3 to TRBJ2-3; 8 nucleotides align to TRBD1. CDR1 SGHNT and CDR2 YENEEA come from the germline V gene. The CDR3 is 15 residues long. V was clipped by 5 bases and J by 2 bases; unmatched bases: 6. The CDR3 spells CASSLQGALTDTQYF. CDR3 DNA: TGTGCCAGCAGCCTCCAGGGGGCCCTCACAGATACGCAGTATTTT.

This rearrangement joins TRBV11-2 to TRBJ2-1, with D perhaps TRBD1 (6 bases). V was clipped by 4 bases and J by 3 bases, with 13 bases between them. The CDR3 length is 15 residues. Per the germline V gene, CDR1 is SGHAT and CDR2 is FQNNGV. Here the CDR3 reads CASSSQGIGYNEQFF. DNA of the CDR3: TGTGCCAGCAGCTCCCAGGGGATCGGCTACAATGAGCAGTTCTTC.

The CDR3 nucleotides read TGTGCCAGCAGCCGAGCGGAACTCGGGGACACTGAAGCTTTCTTT. This sequence encodes CASSRAELGDTEAFF. The gene calls are TRBV4-2 and TRBJ1-1; the D is unclear. The CDR3 totals 15 residues. The germline V gene encodes CDR1 LGHNA and CDR2 YNFKEQ. V was pared by 4 bases and J by 3 bases, with 15 bases between.

This chain connects TRBV5-1 to TRBJ1-1; 7 bases agree with TRBD1. The CDR3 totals 13 residues. V was pared by 4 bases and J by 8 bases, with 8 bases of the junction left unmatched. Germline lookup yields CDR1 SGHRS and CDR2 YFSETQ. CDR3 sequence: CASSASRDREAFF. The DNA for the CDR3 is TGCGCCAGCAGCGCGAGCCGGGACAGAGAAGCTTTCTTT.

CDR3 protein: CASSPADWLGGGRNQPQHF. For the CDR3, the DNA is TGTGCCAGCAGCCCCGCTGACTGGCTGGGGGGGGGTAGAAATCAGCCCCAGCATTTT. This chain uses TRBV7-8 with TRBJ1-5; possible D gene TRBD1, 5 bases. CDR3 size: 19 residues. Germline-derived CDR1 and CDR2 are SGHVS and FQNEAQ. The germline V and J ends were trimmed by 5 bases and 4 bases, with 27 bases remaining between them.

The chain links TRBV9 to TRBJ2-2; no firm D call. Germline V gene lookup returns CDR1 SGDLS and CDR2 YYNGEE. V was cut by 0 bases and J by 6 bases, with 6 bases left in between. This CDR3 region has 13 residues. The CDR3 loop is CASSVDSPGELFF. The CDR3 region has the DNA TGTGCCAGCAGCGTAGACAGTCCCGGGGAGCTGTTTTTT.

The V call is TRBV5-8, the J call TRBJ2-5, with D tentatively TRBD1 (6 bases). V dropped 7 bases and J dropped 3 bases, with 13 bases sitting between them. CDR1 is SGHTS, CDR2 YDEGEE, per germline. This CDR3 contains 13 residues. CDR3 sequence (DNA): TGTGCCAGCGATCCAAGGGGGAAAGAGACCCAGTACTTC. Its protein is CASDPRGKETQYF. Full variable domain (missing parts from reference TRBV5-8 and TRBJ2-5): EAGVTQSPTHLIKTRGQQATLRCSPISGHTSVYWYQQALGLGLQFLLWYDEGEERNRGNFPPRFSGRQFPNYSSELNVNALELEDSALYLCASDPRGKETQYFGPGTRLLVL.